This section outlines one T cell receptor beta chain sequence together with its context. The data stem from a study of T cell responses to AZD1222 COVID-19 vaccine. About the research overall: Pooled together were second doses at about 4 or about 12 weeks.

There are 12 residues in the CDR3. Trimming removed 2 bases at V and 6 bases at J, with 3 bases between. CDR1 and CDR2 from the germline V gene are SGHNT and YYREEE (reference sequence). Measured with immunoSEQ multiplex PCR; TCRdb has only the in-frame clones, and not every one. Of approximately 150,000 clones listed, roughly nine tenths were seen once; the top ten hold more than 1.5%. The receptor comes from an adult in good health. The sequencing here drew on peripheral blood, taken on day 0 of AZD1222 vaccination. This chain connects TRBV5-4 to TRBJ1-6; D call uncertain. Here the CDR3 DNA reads TGTGCCAGCAGCTTCCTTAATTCACCCCTCCACTTT. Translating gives CASSFLNSPLHF.